The 21 T cell receptor beta chains given below trace back to one sample, sequenced in a study of T cell responses to AZD1222 COVID-19 vaccine. This table comes from immunoSEQ multiplex PCR, and its TCRdb copy is limited to in-frame clones, with some not included. The top ten hold roughly 2% of the sample, which has about 130,000 clones, approximately 90% seen once. The source was peripheral blood, collected on day 0 of AZD1222 vaccination. Receptors were obtained from an adult in good health.

This clone has more than one count but fewer than ten. The genes are TRBV4-1 and TRBJ2-5, with D perhaps matching TRBD2 (6 bases). Germline V gives CDR1 MGHRA, CDR2 YSYEKL. The CDR3 is 16 amino acids. V lost 0 bases and J 2 bases, leaving 13 bases between the germline ends. For the CDR3, the DNA is TGCGCCAGCAGCCAAGAGGGGGGTAGCGGACAAGAGACCCAGTACTTC. Residues: CASSQEGGSGQETQYF.

J is TRBJ1-6 and V is TRBV5-1; tentatively, D is TRBD1 (5 bases). The CDR3 sequence is 13 residues long. The V and J ends lost 2 bases and 8 bases respectively, with 8 bases between them. CDR1 and CDR2 from the germline V gene are SGHRS and YFSETQ. In DNA form, the CDR3 reads TGCGCCAGCAGCTTAGAACAGGATTCACCCCTCCACTTT. This encodes CASSLEQDSPLHF. Based on the CDR3 plus reference TRBV5-1 and TRBJ1-6, the full variable domain is KAGVTQTPRYLIKTRGQQVTLSCSPISGHRSVSWYQQTPGQGLQFLFEYFSETQRNKGNFPGRFSGRQFSNSRSEMNVSTLELGDSALYLCASSLEQDSPLHFGNGTRLTVT.

The chain uses TRBV10-1 and TRBJ2-7; tentative D call: TRBD2 (5 bases). The CDR3 sequence is 15 residues long. Germline CDR1 reads WNHNN; CDR2 reads SYGVQD (reference sequence). Trimming removed 5 bases from V and 1 base from J, with 15 bases in between. CDR3 coding DNA: TGCGCCAGCAGTTCGTCTACGACGGGATCCTACGAGCAGTACTTC. This translates into CASSSSTTGSYEQYF.

The rearrangement links TRBV25-1 to TRBJ1-3; no definite D call. CDR1 MGHDK and CDR2 SYGVNS come from the germline V gene. The CDR3 covers 11 residues. Trimming removed 4 bases at V and 3 bases at J, with 1 base between. CDR3 residues: CASSGGNTIYF. In DNA form, the CDR3 reads TGTGCCAGCAGTGGTGGAAACACCATATATTTT.

A few counts support this clone. The chain links TRBV2 to TRBJ2-2, with D possibly being TRBD1 (6 bases). The germline V and J ends were trimmed by 11 bases and 1 base, with 17 bases remaining between them. Germline values: CDR1 SNHLY, CDR2 FYNNEI. The CDR3 is 15 residues long. CDR3 in amino acids: CASEPGQLNTGELFF. CDR3 coding DNA: TGTGCCTCCGAACCCGGACAGTTGAACACCGGGGAGCTGTTTTTT.

This clone was counted once. The rearrangement links TRBV14 to TRBJ1-3; a possible D gene is TRBD1 (5 bases). V lost 4 bases and J 0 bases, leaving 13 bases between the germline ends. The length of the CDR3 is 16 residues. CDR1 is SGHDN, CDR2 FVKESK, per germline. In nucleotides, the CDR3 is TGTGCCAGCAGCCGTGGCTGGGGCGACTCTGGAAACACCATATATTTT. Translated, it gives CASSRGWGDSGNTIYF.

The V and J genes are TRBV6-5 and TRBJ1-1, with a weak D call TRBD1 (6 bases). The CDR3 is 14 amino acids. Germline CDR1 and CDR2: MNHEY and SVGAGI. The V and J ends lost 4 bases and 1 base respectively, with 10 bases between them. This CDR3 reads CASSSDRSNTEAFF. In DNA, the CDR3 is TGTGCCAGCAGTTCGGACAGATCGAACACTGAAGCTTTCTTT.

CDR3 nucleotide sequence: TGTGCCAGCAGCCCCCGGGGTCCGGGGGCGGGAGGGGCCGGGGAGCTGTTTTTT. It translates to CASSPRGPGAGGAGELFF. The rearrangement joins TRBV7-6 to TRBJ2-2, with 9 positions matching TRBD2. CDR1 and CDR2 (germline): SGHVS, FNYEAQ. Trimming took 5 bases from V and 6 from J; bases not matched to a gene: 16. There are 18 residues in the CDR3.

The V and J genes are TRBV6-5 and TRBJ2-2, with a tentative D call TRBD2 (5 bases). The germline V and J ends were trimmed by 4 bases and 4 bases, with 7 bases remaining between them. The CDR3 is 13 residues long. Looked up from germline, CDR1 is MNHEY and CDR2 is SVGAGI. The CDR3 DNA reads TGTGCCAGCAGTTTCGAGGGCACCGGGGAGCTGTTTTTT. This sequence encodes CASSFEGTGELFF.

The chain joins TRBV27 to TRBJ1-1; D perhaps matches TRBD1 (5 bases). The length of the CDR3 is 16 residues. From germline, CDR1 is MNHEY and CDR2 SMNVEV (reference sequence). Trimming pared 6 bases from V and 3 bases from J, leaving 20 bases between. The CDR3 nucleotides read TGTGCCAGCAGCAACGACCCCCGCAGGGTAGACACTGAAGCTTTCTTT. The encoded protein is CASSNDPRRVDTEAFF.

The chain employs TRBV6-5 and TRBJ1-1; D unclear. Germline V gene lookup returns CDR1 MNHEY and CDR2 SVGAGI. Trimming took 0 bases from V and 2 from J, leaving 7 bases between them. This CDR3 spans 14 amino acids. The CDR3 region has the DNA TGTGCCAGCAGTTACTCACCAGGTAACACTGAAGCTTTCTTT. Amino acid sequence: CASSYSPGNTEAFF.

This chain links TRBV3-1 (or the pseudogene TRBV3-2) with TRBJ1-2, with D possibly being TRBD1 (5 bases). The CDR3 covers 16 residues. CDR1 is LGHDT and CDR2 is YNNKEL in the germline V gene (reference sequence). Trimming left V 0 bases short and J 7 bases short, with 18 bases between. CDR3 DNA: TGTGCCAGCAGCCAAGATTGGGGTGGGGGAAGCGGTGGCTACACCTTC. Translation gives CASSQDWGGGSGGYTF.

V and J are TRBV28 and TRBJ1-2, with D unclear. This CDR3 region has 12 residues. V lost 2 bases and J 8 bases, leaving 9 bases between the germline ends. Germline lookup yields CDR1 MDHEN and CDR2 SYDVKM. This chain's CDR3 is CASSLPLGGYTF. Here the CDR3 DNA reads TGTGCCAGCAGTTTACCCCTGGGGGGCTACACCTTC.

This clone was observed once. The chain uses TRBV6-1 and TRBJ1-4; D is perhaps TRBD1 (6 bases). Trimming removed 1 base at V and 7 bases at J, with 10 bases between. Germline-derived CDR1 and CDR2 are MNHNS and SASEGT. The CDR3 runs 14 residues. Here the CDR3 DNA reads TGTGCCAGCAGTGAAGGACAGGAAAGTGAAAAACTGTTTTTT. It is translated as CASSEGQESEKLFF.

The rearrangement joins TRBV6-6 to TRBJ2-5; D possibly corresponds to TRBD2 (6 bases). Trimming stripped 10 bases from V and 1 base from J, with 13 bases between. Germline V gene data show CDR1 as MNHNY and CDR2 as SVGAGI (reference sequence). This CDR3 spans 13 amino acids. CDR3 in amino acids: CATGRETQETQYF. Here the CDR3 DNA reads TGTGCCACAGGCCGGGAGACCCAAGAGACCCAGTACTTC.

The chain uses TRBV27 and TRBJ2-1, with 11 nucleotides matching TRBD1. From germline, CDR1 is MNHEY and CDR2 SMNVEV (reference sequence). J gave up 2 bases and V 6 bases, and 3 bases lay outside the gene matches. This CDR3 is built from 15 residues. The CDR3 loop is CASSRGQGAYNEQFF. In DNA, the CDR3 is TGTGCCAGCAGCAGGGGACAGGGGGCCTACAATGAGCAGTTCTTC.

J is TRBJ1-1 and V is TRBV28; 8 positions agree with TRBD1. Germline V lookup: CDR1 MDHEN, CDR2 SYDVKM. The CDR3 extends over 15 amino acids. The V segment lost 5 bases and the J segment 1 base; nucleotides outside the gene matches: 6. The CDR3 sequence is CASSPAGTGNTEAFF. The CDR3 DNA reads TGTGCCAGCAGTCCCGCCGGGACAGGGAACACTGAAGCTTTCTTT. The full variable domain, completed using reference TRBV28 and TRBJ1-1, is DVKVTQSSRYLVKRTGEKVFLECVQDMDHENMFWYRQDPGLGLRLIYFSYDVKMKEKGDIPEGYSVSREKKERFSLILESASTNQTSMYLCASSPAGTGNTEAFFGQGTRLTVV.

The chain has TRBV7-3 and TRBJ1-2; no definite D call. Germline loops: CDR1 SGHTA, CDR2 FQGTGA. Trimming took 5 bases from V and 4 from J, leaving 17 bases between them. This CDR3 contains 15 residues. CDR3 DNA: TGTGCCAGCAGCCCGAACCGTAGAGGGATCTATGGCTACACCTTC. Translating gives CASSPNRRGIYGYTF.

This rearrangement joins TRBV6-5 to TRBJ1-5; 8 bases fit TRBD1. This CDR3 is 16 amino acids long. V lost 4 bases and J lost 4; bases outside the gene matches: 9. CDR1 MNHEY and CDR2 SVGAGI come from the germline V gene. CDR3 sequence reads: CASSLRRTGKNQPQHF. The CDR3 coding sequence is TGTGCCAGCAGTTTACGCAGGACAGGGAAAAATCAGCCCCAGCATTTT.

The rearrangement links TRBV19 to TRBJ2-1; 7 nucleotides match TRBD1. Trimming at V came to 1 base and at J to 4 bases, leaving 7 bases not matched to a gene. This CDR3 has 16 residues. CDR1 and CDR2 (germline): LNHDA, SQIVND (reference sequence). CDR3 loop: CASSIGDRERYNEQFF. The DNA of the CDR3 is TGTGCCAGTAGTATAGGCGACAGGGAGAGGTACAATGAGCAGTTCTTC.

J is TRBJ1-1 and V is TRBV2; no definite D call. Germline CDR1 is SNHLY and CDR2 is FYNNEI. The V end lost 2 bases, the J end lost 8 bases, and 9 bases lay between the germline ends. The length of the CDR3 is 12 residues. CDR3 nucleotides: TGTGCCAGCAGTGAACCTACAGTGGAAGCTTTCTTT. Translating gives CASSEPTVEAFF.